This TCR beta chain was obtained from a study of Graves' ophthalmopathy and Graves' hyperthyroidism (dated by TCRdb to 2016 to 2018). Study-wide context: Peripheral blood samples were taken at the time of initial diagnosis, before any treatment was given. To explore V-J signatures that distinguish ophthalmopathy from hyperthyroidism, a discovery set of about a hundred patients was enrolled, made up of more than 40 with ophthalmopathy and 57 with stable hyperthyroidism. In total, approximately 130 blood samples were TCR-sequenced: 43 ophthalmopathy, approximately 75 hyperthyroidism and about 17 hyperthyroidism-to-ophthalmopathy patients. After sampling, hyperthyroidism patients received methimazole starting at 30 mg daily, and ophthalmopathy patients received high-dose intravenous methylprednisolone. An independent validation cohort comprised 18 hyperthyroidism patients and roughly 15 patients who later progressed from hyperthyroidism to ophthalmopathy. To tell Graves' ophthalmopathy apart from Graves' hyperthyroidism, and to predict which patients would progress to ophthalmopathy, the study relied on TCR beta repertoire signatures. For training and testing, the roughly 100 patients in the discovery cohort were randomly divided in a 7:3 ratio. In six hyperthyroidism patients, T-cell repertoires of thyroid tissue and blood were compared. What the research found in general, with its limitations: Most of the expanded thyroid clonotypes with a frequency above 0.001 were also detected in blood, and it was suggested that the thyroid immune response may be reflected by blood repertoires. In validation, the model predicted ophthalmopathy progression with about 70% sensitivity and about 77% specificity; some 13 predicted patients were CT-confirmed with GO in a median of roughly 6.8 months. No statistical method was used to predetermine the sample size, and group allocation was not hidden from the investigators. In cross-validation, the 13-signature model distinguished ophthalmopathy from stable hyperthyroidism with 85% to 90% sensitivity and around 81% specificity, and in the test set the corresponding values were about 80% and 75%.

This clonotype showed up many times. It lacks a known antigen. Per-nucleotide qualities are absent, and no much larger clonotype sits a single base away. Patients with ophthalmopathy had moderately to severely active disease, with a Clinical Activity Score of 3 or more, a NOSPECS grade of 4 or more, and a disease duration of less than 3 months. Patients with other autoimmune diseases, uncontrolled infections, pregnancy or lactation were excluded from the study. Clinical symptoms, serum thyroxine, TRAb, thyroid ultrasound and orbital computed tomography were used for diagnosis. Using Ficoll-Paque density gradient centrifugation, PBMCs were isolated from about 9.4 ml of fresh peripheral blood. Trizol reagent was used to extract the total RNA, and its quality was then checked on an Agilent 2100 Bioanalyzer. CDR1 is given as SGHDN and CDR2 as FVKESK, both from the germline V gene. Its CDR3 holds 15 amino acids, cysteine through phenylalanine. CDR3 DNA only is kept here, 45 bases in frame from base 1. Trimming takes 4 bases from V and 1 base from J, and the germline ends sit 13 bases apart.

TCR beta CDR3 regions were amplified from RNA transcripts for repertoire sequencing. The first round was an RT-PCR using HTBI primers with the Qiagen OneStep RT-PCR kit, and this first round was followed by a second-round multiplex PCR, then size selection and purification. Libraries were sequenced paired-end with 100 bp reads on an Illumina HiSeq2000. The published analysis was carried out like this. SOAPnuke was used to process the reads, throwing out any read that had adapters, had uncalled bases, had a mean Phred below 15, or lacked an exact constant-primer or identifier match. COPE v1.2.5 was used to merge the high-quality paired reads. Unique nucleotide sequences were defined as clonotypes and aligned to IMGT TRB V, D and J references using MiTCR v1.1. Analysis was restricted to V-J combinations with a frequency above 0.0001, which covered roughly 99% of repertoires. For each V-J combination, a TCR clonal expansion and chaos score was defined as F50 clonal expansion divided by the chaos observed in the TCRdist matrix. Welch's t-statistics and random forest were used to narrow the features down to around twelve V-J combinations, which were then fed into a naive Bayes classifier. The Morisita-Horn index was used to measure how similar the thyroid and blood repertoires were. TCRdb passed the public sequencing reads through fastp at Q25 and MiXCR, retaining productive beta sequences. Rows are unified per CDR3 protein, each entry keeping the most common DNA and genes. The V and J calls and clone size come from TCRdb's table, not from the authors' own analysis. For this sample the table gives some 210,000 distinct CDR3 sequences, of which around 30% were detected only once. The ten most abundant clones make up approximately 8.2% of the sample.

The rearrangement combines TRBV14 with TRBJ1-1; the D segment could be TRBD1, given 6 matching bases. The sequencing sample was made of peripheral blood. The receptor was derived from a man between 50 and 59 years old with Graves' ophthalmopathy. Donor details come from another sample of the same person, matched by shared clones. CDR3 protein: CASSRPTGSNTEAFF. The DNA sequence follows: TGTGCCAGCAGCCGACCGACAGGTTCGAACACTGAAGCTTTCTTT. The full variable domain, with segments outside the CDR3 supplied by the reference TRBV14 and TRBJ1-1 proteins, appears as EAGVTQFPSHSVIEKGQTVTLRCDPISGHDNLYWYRRVMGKEIKFLLHFVKESKQDESGMPNNRFLAERTGGTYSTLKVQPAELEDSGVYFCASSRPTGSNTEAFFGQGTRLTVV.